This TCR beta chain was recovered during a study of T cell responses to AZD1222 COVID-19 vaccine. CDR1 is SGHAT, CDR2 FQNNGV, per germline. V was shortened by 4 bases and J by 1 base, with 8 bases between the two germline ends. The CDR3 has 14 residues. Sequencing used immunoSEQ multiplex PCR; TCRdb keeps in-frame clones, though not all of them. The data hold 110,000 or so clones, with about nine tenths observed a single time. The sequence came from an adult who received the MenACWY meningococcal vaccine as a control. The V gene is TRBV11-2, the J gene TRBJ2-1; D perhaps matches TRBD1 (5 bases). The input for sequencing was peripheral blood, taken 28 days after the second dose of the MenACWY control vaccine. The CDR3 spells CASSSQVSYNEQFF. DNA of the CDR3: TGTGCCAGCAGCTCACAGGTGTCCTACAATGAGCAGTTCTTC.